This T cell receptor beta chain emerged from a study of shared clonotypes between healthy human individuals (dated by TCRdb to about 2020). Broadly, across the study: The cohort included a few men and a couple of women between 18 and 49 years of age. Per donor, three plates each were used for CD4 naive and CD4 memory, two for CD8 naive, and one for CD8 memory. To estimate repertoire size and how much clonotype sharing occurs between individuals, the study deeply sequenced the blood TCR repertoires of 4 to 6 healthy adults. To increase sequencing depth and limit assay-specific biases, different laboratories used diverse techniques to prepare libraries and sequence TCR repertoires. Leukapheresis yielded between about 0.94 and 9 billion PBMCs per donor. Study-wide findings and limitations: Larger estimated clonotype richness was generally found for naive subsets than for memory subsets. Sampling was restricted to blood, and TCR repertoires in tissues likely differ from the TCR repertoires found in blood. Incomplete sequencing was indicated by rarefaction of sorted-subset datasets, despite the large sequencing depth. Clonotypes shared by all four sorted-subset donors showed higher generation probabilities than non-shared clonotypes. Pairwise subsampling led to the expectation that sequencing depth would affect the degree of clonotype sharing among donors. Across four donors, approximately 5% of naive CD4, approximately 3.5% of naive CD8, 2.3% of memory CD4, and approximately 0.42% of memory CD8 clonotypes were shared. The small number of donors limited the genetic and exposure-history diversity represented.

Healthy HIV-negative adults with no recently reported acute infections or vaccinations were included as donors. Every donor was a Caucasian adult living in Nashville, Tennessee, USA. CD4+ T cells were enriched by magnetic negative selection; naive cells were then positively selected on CD45RA, and the negative fraction formed the memory subset. After blood collection by leukapheresis, PBMCs were isolated using Ficoll-Histopaque density gradient centrifugation and then cryopreserved in the vapor phase of liquid nitrogen. Purity and quantity of every magnetically sorted T cell population were checked by analytical flow cytometry. Each sorted fraction had its genomic DNA isolated and then quantified by UV absorbance on a Nanodrop 2000c. Using the deep immunoSEQ assay, TCR CDR3 regions were amplified from genomic DNA by multiplex PCR. For each cell subset, the extracted genomic DNA was distributed evenly across all wells of several immunoSEQ 96-well plates, and each plate served as one replicate. For sorted subsets, roughly 200 ng of genomic DNA, equivalent to 25,000 to 35,000 T cell genomes, went into each replicate PCR. Purified libraries were measured with a Qubit 3.0 fluorometer, size-checked on a Bioanalyzer 2100, and measured again with the KAPA Library Quantification kit. Every immunoSEQ 96-well plate was sequenced on a dedicated single-read 150-cycle Illumina NextSeq 550 flow cell. The published analysis was carried out like this. Because the immunoSEQ output held only junctional sequences and lacked quality scores, the filtering could not match the filtering applied to full-length reads. Sequences were annotated with PyIR, a Python wrapper for IgBLAST v1.9, using IMGT germline references to assign V/J genes and CDR3. Reads were filtered out if the reads had weak V/J assignments (E-value above 1e-6), no CDR3, stop codons, out-of-frame junctions, or ambiguous translated residues. A V3J clonotype was defined by an identical inferred V gene, J gene, and CDR3 amino acid sequence. Percentage overlap between repertoires was computed as shared unique clonotypes divided by the size of the smaller repertoire. Three approaches were used to assess repertoire richness: RTK rarefaction, the Chao1 estimator, and Recon v2.1 estimates of unobserved clonotypes. Generation probabilities for all TCRbeta clonotypes obtained by the gDNA method from a handful of donors were computed using OLGA. The clones in this table, taken by TCRdb from immuneACCESS, are in-frame only. Not every clone is retained; where verified, under half of the shortfall comes from an unresolved V gene, and the cause of the rest is unknown. The D gene and trimming were derived from the DNA, and the V and J assignments and clone size from that table. In this sample the table shows about 2 million clones, roughly 94% of which occur a single time. The ten largest clones add up to about 0.13% of the sample.

In regard to this clone: The antigen this receptor binds is unknown. No much larger clone is present one base from it, and per-base qualities are unavailable.

Taken from cysteine to phenylalanine, the CDR3 has 14 residues. The sequence is cut down to CDR3 DNA, 42 bases in frame from base 1. CDR1 and CDR2, looked up from the germline V gene, are SGDLS and YYNGEE. V loses 4 bases of germline sequence and J loses 8 bases, and the interval between the two ends is 18 bases. The receptor's source is a man aged 18 to 29 in good health. Sequences were obtained from naive CD4+ T cells sorted from blood. The cell subset or site label here, explained by the study, means: CD45RA+ positively selected. This sequence uses TRBV9 and TRBJ1-2, with the D gene call left open. The sequenced DNA is TGTGCCAGCAGCCTTCGGTGGGATTTCTGGGGCTACACCTTC. Its translation reads: CASSLRWDFWGYTF.